A single sample is the source of the 2 T cell receptor beta chains below, sequenced in a study of blood T cells in healthy people across ages. It was with a sample-barcoded 5' primer and a J-beta primer mix that a second PCR of about 7 to 12 cycles was run. TCRdb fed the 5' RACE reads into MiXCR, producing one record per CDR3 protein. The sample holds some 710,000 distinct CDR3 sequences, around half seen once. Source material: blood. The origin of the receptors is a man older than 75 in good health.

The rearrangement joins TRBV12-3 or TRBV12-4 to TRBJ2-1, with 11 bases that match TRBD2. The length of the CDR3 is 16 residues. Trimming took 6 bases from V and 4 from J; bases not matched to a gene: 8. CDR3 bases: TGTGCCAGCAGCCCTCCGGCTAGCGGGGGGTACAATGAGCAGTTCTTC. Amino acids: CASSPPASGGYNEQFF.

This clonotype occurred once. The V gene is TRBV7-9, the J gene TRBJ1-3; D is uncertain. The length of the CDR3 is 14 residues. V lost 4 bases, J lost 0 bases, and 7 bases lay in between. Germline V gene sequence: CDR1 SEHNR, CDR2 FQNEAQ (reference sequence). The CDR3 is CASSSGNSGNTIYF. CDR3 nucleotide sequence: TGTGCCAGCAGCTCGGGGAACTCTGGAAACACCATATATTTT. The whole variable domain, filled in from reference TRBV7-9 and TRBJ1-3, reads DTGVSQNPRHKITKRGQNVTFRCDPISEHNRLYWYRQTLGQGPEFLTYFQNEAQLEKSRLLSDRFSAERPKGSFSTLEIQRTEQGDSAMYLCASSSGNSGNTIYFGEGSWLTVV.